This T cell receptor beta chain comes out of a study of OX40 agonist ivuxolimab in advanced cancers. Study in general: From 23 to 79 years was the age range, with a mean of approximately 58 years, and approximately 84% were male.

Per the germline V gene, CDR1 is KGHSH and CDR2 is LQKENI. The CDR3 is made up of 17 amino acids. V dropped 2 bases and J dropped 1 base, with 12 bases sitting between them. Here immunoSEQ multiplex PCR was the method, and the copy in TCRdb shows in-frame clones only, minus some. The repertoire consists of tens of thousands of clones, with roughly 90% occurring once and the leading ten covering roughly 0.38%. Study-wide findings and caveats: There were also nonresponders showing low normalized T-cell clonal expansion. CD8+ T cells were the subset that, on average, had more expanded clones than CD4+.

As regards this clone: The antigen is undetermined.

The chain recombines TRBV18 with TRBJ2-6; D is unclear. The receptor was isolated from an adult with an advanced solid tumor such as melanoma, head and neck, liver or kidney cancer. The sample was CD4+ or CD8+ T cells sorted from blood, taken in a trial of the OX40 agonist ivuxolimab. CDR3 sequence (DNA): TGTGCCAGCTCACCAAACGGGCCCAGATCTGGGGCCAACGTCCTGACTTTC. This encodes CASSPNGPRSGANVLTF.